Below are 29 T cell receptor beta chains sequenced from a single sample in a study of blood T cell repertoires in COVID-19. Method: immunoSEQ multiplex PCR; TCRdb's copy keeps in-frame clones and lacks some. This table holds over 150,000 clones, roughly 93% found once. Sequencing was performed on peripheral blood. All receptors come from a man aged 18-30 years with COVID-19, enrolled during active disease.

V is TRBV19 and J is TRBJ1-5; no reliable D call. Germline assignment: CDR1 LNHDA and CDR2 SQIVND (reference sequence). The V gene lost 5 bases and the J gene lost 3 bases, with 8 bases spanning the gap. This CDR3 has 13 amino acids. CDR3 region: CASSRLPNQPQHF. The DNA for the CDR3 is TGTGCCAGTAGTCGGTTACCCAATCAGCCCCAGCATTTT.

V and J are TRBV10-1 and TRBJ2-7; D uncertain. Germline V lookup: CDR1 WNHNN, CDR2 SYGVQD (reference sequence). The CDR3 consists of 14 residues. With 0 bases removed from V and 2 bases from J, the gap between germline ends came to 8 bases. CDR3 sequence: CASSESRHPYEQYF. CDR3 bases: TGCGCCAGCAGTGAGTCGAGACACCCCTACGAGCAGTACTTC.

The CDR3 coding sequence is TGTGCCTCGATCGGCGGGACAGGGGGATCACCCCTCCACTTT. Translating gives CASIGGTGGSPLHF. This chain joins TRBV28 and TRBJ1-6; TRBD1 matches at 11 bases. Germline assignment: CDR1 MDHEN and CDR2 SYDVKM. V lost 11 bases, J lost 10 bases, and 10 bases stayed unmatched. The CDR3 extends over 14 amino acids.

This chain's CDR3 is CASSLTGALTGNTIYF. The CDR3 DNA is TGTGCCAGCAGTCTTACAGGGGCTCTTACTGGAAACACCATATATTTT. The rearrangement joins TRBV28 to TRBJ1-3; 7 bases match TRBD1. Losses at the gene ends were 5 bases for V and 2 bases for J; bases not matched to a gene: 9. This CDR3 contains 16 residues. Germline V CDR1 and CDR2: MDHEN, SYDVKM.

The V call is TRBV18, the J call TRBJ2-7, with 12 bases lining up with TRBD2. CDR1 and CDR2 (germline): KGHSH, LQKENI. J gave up 9 bases and V 4 bases, and 10 bases lay outside the gene matches. CDR3 length: 15 residues. This chain's CDR3 is CASSRSRLAGEGQYF. The CDR3 DNA is TGTGCCAGCTCACGAAGTAGACTAGCGGGAGAGGGGCAGTACTTC.

This clone was seen just once. The chain combines TRBV4-2 with TRBJ2-3; 10 bases are a match to TRBD2. Trimming removed 0 bases from V and 5 bases from J; junction bases left unmatched: 11. This CDR3 region has 18 residues. Germline V CDR1 and CDR2: LGHNA, YNFKEQ. The CDR3 sequence: CASSQDHQREGRGDTQYF. CDR3 DNA: TGTGCCAGCAGCCAAGATCACCAGCGGGAGGGCCGGGGAGATACGCAGTATTTT.

J is TRBJ1-5 and V is TRBV7-8; possibly TRBD1 for D (5 bases). This CDR3 spans 14 amino acids. Germline V gene sequence: CDR1 SGHVS, CDR2 FQNEAQ. Between the trimmed V and J ends, which lost 5 bases and 3 bases, there was a span of 11 bases. CDR3: CASSAGRINQPQHF. DNA for the CDR3: TGTGCCAGCAGCGCGGGACGGATCAATCAGCCCCAGCATTTT. The variable domain in full, completed from reference TRBV7-8 and TRBJ1-5, reads GAGVSQSPRYKVAKRGQDVALRCDPISGHVSLFWYQQALGQGPEFLTYFQNEAQLDKSGLPSDRFFAERPEGSVSTLKIQRTQQEDSAVYLCASSAGRINQPQHFGDGTRLSIL.

CDR3 nucleotides: TGTGCCAGCAGGACCAGAACAGGGGACTATGGCTACACCTTC. It translates to CASRTRTGDYGYTF. The chain links TRBV2 to TRBJ1-2, with 7 bases that match TRBD1. The V segment lost 6 bases and the J segment 3 bases; nucleotides outside the gene matches: 7. Germline lookup yields CDR1 SNHLY and CDR2 FYNNEI. CDR3 size: 14 residues.

This rearrangement joins TRBV6-5 to TRBJ2-7; 8 bases align to TRBD1. Germline assignment: CDR1 MNHEY and CDR2 SVGAGI. The CDR3 spans 15 residues. The V and J ends lost 5 bases and 1 base, in that order; junction bases with no gene match: 7. CDR3 DNA sequence: TGTGCCAGCAGTCTCGGACAGGGACTGTCCTACGAGCAGTACTTC. As protein: CASSLGQGLSYEQYF.

This chain connects TRBV27 to TRBJ2-1; D call uncertain. This CDR3 contains 15 residues. Germline loops: CDR1 MNHEY, CDR2 SMNVEV (reference sequence). Between the trimmed V and J ends, which lost 2 bases and 4 bases, there was a span of 12 bases. The DNA of the CDR3 is TGTGCCAGCAGTTTAGTTCCCCATACTTACAATGAGCAGTTCTTC. Translation: CASSLVPHTYNEQFF.

This rearrangement joins TRBV3-1 (or the pseudogene TRBV3-2) to TRBJ2-1; perhaps TRBD1 as D (6 bases). The CDR3 consists of 18 residues. Germline values: CDR1 LGHDT, CDR2 YNNKEL (reference sequence). With 1 base removed from V and 4 bases from J, the gap between germline ends came to 20 bases. The CDR3 bases are TGTGCCAGCAGCCAAGGTTTGATATCGGACAGCCAGTACAATGAGCAGTTCTTC. Protein: CASSQGLISDSQYNEQFF.

This clone was observed a single time. The genes are TRBV6-2 or TRBV6-3 and TRBJ1-1; D is perhaps TRBD1 (5 bases). Trimming cost V 4 bases and J 8 bases, with 23 bases left between them. Germline V gene data show CDR1 as MNHEY and CDR2 as SVGEGT. The CDR3 is made up of 16 amino acids. CDR3: CASSFHTRGEAREAFF. The CDR3 nucleotides read TGTGCCAGCAGTTTCCACACCCGGGGGGAGGCCCGAGAAGCTTTCTTT.

The chain recombines TRBV6-2 or TRBV6-3 with TRBJ2-5, with 7 bases lining up with TRBD2. Trimming cost V 0 bases and J 2 bases; bases outside gene matches: 9. Germline V gene sequence: CDR1 MNHEY, CDR2 SVGEGT. CDR3 length: 17 residues. The CDR3: CASSYSMSLAEQETQYF. The CDR3 DNA reads TGTGCCAGCAGTTACTCGATGTCCCTAGCGGAGCAAGAGACCCAGTACTTC.

J is TRBJ2-2 and V is TRBV9; 7 nucleotides align to TRBD1. V dropped 0 bases and J dropped 1; count of bases not matched to a gene: 0. Germline-derived CDR1 and CDR2 are SGDLS and YYNGEE. The CDR3 totals 15 residues. The CDR3 nucleotides read TGTGCCAGCAGCGTAGGGGACAGGAACACCGGGGAGCTGTTTTTT. Its translation: CASSVGDRNTGELFF.

The chain uses TRBV4-1 and TRBJ1-1; D is possibly TRBD1 (6 bases). The V and J ends lost 1 base and 1 base respectively, with 16 bases between them. Germline V lookup: CDR1 MGHRA, CDR2 YSYEKL. The CDR3 consists of 17 residues. The chain's CDR3 is CASSQAPRQGGNTEAFF. The CDR3 coding sequence is TGCGCCAGCAGCCAAGCCCCGCGACAAGGGGGGAACACTGAAGCTTTCTTT.

Here the CDR3 DNA reads TGTGCCAGCAAGCAGGCGGGTAGCAATCAGCCCCAGCATTTT. Translated: CASKQAGSNQPQHF. The V call is TRBV7-8, the J call TRBJ1-5; D unresolved. Germline V gives CDR1 SGHVS, CDR2 FQNEAQ. The CDR3 has 14 amino acids. V lost 7 bases and J 0 bases, leaving 10 bases between the germline ends.

The rearrangement joins TRBV2 to TRBJ1-1; TRBD1 matches at 9 bases. The trim removed 3 bases at V and 5 bases at J, leaving 7 bases unmatched. The CDR3 has 15 amino acids. CDR1 is SNHLY and CDR2 is FYNNEI in the germline V gene. CDR3 residues: CASSDRGQGYTEAFF. In DNA form, the CDR3 reads TGTGCCAGCAGTGATCGGGGACAGGGTTATACTGAAGCTTTCTTT. Filled out from reference TRBV2 and TRBJ1-1, the complete variable domain reads EPEVTQTPSHQVTQMGQEVILRCVPISNHLYFYWYRQILGQKVEFLVSFYNNEISEKSEIFDDQFSVERPDGSNFTLKIRSTKLEDSAMYFCASSDRGQGYTEAFFGQGTRLTVV.

This rearrangement joins TRBV5-4 to TRBJ2-1; the D is unclear. Germline V lookup: CDR1 SGHNT, CDR2 YYREEE (reference sequence). V was cut by 0 bases and J by 6 bases, with 7 bases left in between. CDR3 length: 13 amino acids. The CDR3 here is CASSLGGLNEQFF. CDR3 nucleotides: TGTGCCAGCAGCTTGGGCGGCCTCAATGAGCAGTTCTTC.

This clone has just a few counts. The CDR3 protein is CASSSVTGGLYEQYF. CDR3 DNA: TGTGCCAGCAGCTCCGTGACGGGAGGCCTCTACGAGCAGTACTTC. This chain links TRBV11-2 with TRBJ2-7; the match to TRBD2 covers 7 bases. Trimming took 4 bases from V and 3 from J; bases not matched to a gene: 9. The CDR3 covers 15 residues. Germline values: CDR1 SGHAT, CDR2 FQNNGV. Drawing the rest from reference TRBV11-2 and TRBJ2-7, the complete variable domain is EAGVAQSPRYKIIEKRQSVAFWCNPISGHATLYWYQQILGQGPKLLIQFQNNGVVDDSQLPKDRFSAERLKGVDSTLKIQPAKLEDSAVYLCASSSVTGGLYEQYFGPGTRLTVT.

The chain recombines TRBV3-1 (or the pseudogene TRBV3-2) with TRBJ1-1, with D unclear. This CDR3 region has 13 residues. Per germline, CDR1 LGHDT and CDR2 YNNKEL (reference sequence). The ends were cut back, 6 bases at V and 2 bases at J, with 10 bases in the middle. CDR3 DNA: TGTGCCAGCAGTCCAGGATCTAACACTGAAGCTTTCTTT. Translated, it gives CASSPGSNTEAFF.

This chain connects TRBV12-3 or TRBV12-4 to TRBJ2-1, with TRBD2 as a possible D gene (5 bases). This CDR3 comprises 11 residues. V shed 10 bases and J shed 7 bases, with 11 bases lying between them. As DNA, the CDR3 is TGTGCCACCTCCCCGGGGAATGAGCAGTTCTTC. It yields the protein CATSPGNEQFF.

This clone was detected only once. The chain joins TRBV5-1 to TRBJ2-1; 13 bases are a match to TRBD2. In germline, CDR1 is SGHRS, CDR2 YFSETQ. CDR3 length: 19 amino acids. Trimming took 4 bases from V and 5 from J; bases not matched to a gene: 15. The CDR3 coding sequence is TGCGCCAGCAGCCCTTTTTTAACTAGCGGGAGGGCGGTCGACAATGAGCAGTTCTTC. Its protein is CASSPFLTSGRAVDNEQFF. Full variable domain (rest looked up from reference TRBV5-1 and TRBJ2-1): KAGVTQTPRYLIKTRGQQVTLSCSPISGHRSVSWYQQTPGQGLQFLFEYFSETQRNKGNFPGRFSGRQFSNSRSEMNVSTLELGDSALYLCASSPFLTSGRAVDNEQFFGPGTRLTVL.

The chain recombines TRBV28 with TRBJ1-5; TRBD1 matches 9 bases. Germline values: CDR1 MDHEN, CDR2 SYDVKM. After removal of 6 bases from V and 6 bases from J, the junction contained 0 bases not matched to a gene. The CDR3 spans 12 residues. The CDR3, as DNA: TGTGCCAGCAGGACAGGGGGTCAGCCCCAGCATTTT. This codes for CASRTGGQPQHF.

V is TRBV5-1 and J is TRBJ1-1; 7 bases match TRBD1. From germline, CDR1 is SGHRS and CDR2 YFSETQ. The V gene end was trimmed by 3 bases and the J gene end by 4 bases; junction bases not matched to a gene: 9. The CDR3 covers 15 residues. Here the CDR3 DNA reads TGCGCCAGCAGCTGGGGACCCGGGACAGTCACTGAAGCTTTCTTT. This sequence encodes CASSWGPGTVTEAFF.

The V and J genes are TRBV28 and TRBJ1-4, with TRBD1 identical over 8 bases. V trimming: 10 bases; J trimming: 5 bases; junction bases outside the gene matches: 12. Germline V lookup: CDR1 MDHEN, CDR2 SYDVKM. The CDR3 runs to 15 residues. CDR3 in amino acids: CATDPGQGRNEKLFF. CDR3 coding DNA: TGTGCCACCGACCCCGGACAGGGACGGAATGAAAAACTGTTTTTT.

The chain uses TRBV25-1 and TRBJ2-7; no definite D call. The germline V gene encodes CDR1 MGHDK and CDR2 SYGVNS. The length of the CDR3 is 12 residues. V was shortened by 3 bases and J by 7 bases, with 10 bases between the two germline ends. The CDR3 bases are TGTGCCAGCAGTGAGTACCTCAGGGAGCAGTACTTC. This gives the protein CASSEYLREQYF.

Concerning this clone: Germline and junction disagree at one end, which may indicate a read error. The CDR3 here is CAISEFQGREEKLLF. The CDR3 DNA follows: TGTGCCATCAGTGAGTTCCAGGGTAGGGAGGAAAAACTGCTTTTT. The chain combines TRBV10-3 with TRBJ1-4; D possibly corresponds to TRBD1 (5 bases). The germline V gene encodes CDR1 ENHRY and CDR2 SYGVKD. The length of the CDR3 is 15 residues.

The rearrangement links TRBV21-1 to TRBJ2-7; the D call TRBD2 from the table was never checked on the DNA. TRBV21-1 is labeled a pseudogene. The CDR3 totals 17 residues. The CDR3 spells CASSYLSGTRHPQEQYF. The CDR3 coding sequence is TGTGCCAGCAGCTACCTATCCGGGACTAGGCATCCCCAGGAGCAGTACTTC.

V and J are TRBV7-3 and TRBJ1-1; 7 bases are a match to TRBD1. This CDR3 is 16 amino acids long. From germline, CDR1 is SGHTA and CDR2 FQGTGA. V lost 5 bases, J lost 1 base, and 10 bases stayed unmatched. CDR3 sequence (DNA): TGTGCCAGCAGCAGGAATGCTAGGGGGCCGAACACTGAAGCTTTCTTT. Its protein product is CASSRNARGPNTEAFF. Filled out from reference TRBV7-3 and TRBJ1-1, the complete variable domain reads GAGVSQTPSNKVTEKGKYVELRCDPISGHTALYWYRQSLGQGPEFLIYFQGTGAADDSGLPNDRFFAVRPEGSVSTLKIQRTERGDSAVYLCASSRNARGPNTEAFFGQGTRLTVV.